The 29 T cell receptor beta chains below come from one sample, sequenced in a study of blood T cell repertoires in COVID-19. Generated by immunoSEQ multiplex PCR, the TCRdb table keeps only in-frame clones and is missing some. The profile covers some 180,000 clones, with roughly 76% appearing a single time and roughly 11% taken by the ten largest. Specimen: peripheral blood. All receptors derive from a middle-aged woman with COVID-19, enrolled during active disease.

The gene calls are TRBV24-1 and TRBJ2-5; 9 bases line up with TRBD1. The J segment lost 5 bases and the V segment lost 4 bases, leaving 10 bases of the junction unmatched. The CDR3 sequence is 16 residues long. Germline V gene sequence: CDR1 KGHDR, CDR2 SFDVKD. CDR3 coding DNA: TGTGCCACCAGTGACATTGACAGGGGGGTTGGTGAGACCCAGTACTTC. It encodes CATSDIDRGVGETQYF.

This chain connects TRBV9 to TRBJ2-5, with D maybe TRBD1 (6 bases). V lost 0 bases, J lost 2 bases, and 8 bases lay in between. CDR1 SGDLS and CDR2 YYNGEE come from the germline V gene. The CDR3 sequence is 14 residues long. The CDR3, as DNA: TGTGCCAGCAGCGTAGGGACAGCGCAAGAGACCCAGTACTTC. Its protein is CASSVGTAQETQYF.

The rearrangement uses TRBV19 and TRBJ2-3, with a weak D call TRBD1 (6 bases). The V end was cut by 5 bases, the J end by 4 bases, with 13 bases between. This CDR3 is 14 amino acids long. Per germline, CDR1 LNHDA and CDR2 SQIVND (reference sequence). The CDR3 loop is CASSVRTAADTQYF. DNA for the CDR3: TGTGCCAGTAGTGTGAGGACAGCAGCAGATACGCAGTATTTT.

Here the CDR3 reads CASSQGQGNYGYTF. In DNA, the CDR3 is TGTGCCAGCAGCCAGGGACAGGGGAACTATGGCTACACCTTC. The chain links TRBV7-9 to TRBJ1-2; 10 bases fit TRBD1. Losses at the gene ends were 5 bases for V and 2 bases for J; bases not matched to a gene: 2. Germline-derived CDR1 and CDR2 are SEHNR and FQNEAQ (reference sequence). The CDR3 sequence is 14 residues long.

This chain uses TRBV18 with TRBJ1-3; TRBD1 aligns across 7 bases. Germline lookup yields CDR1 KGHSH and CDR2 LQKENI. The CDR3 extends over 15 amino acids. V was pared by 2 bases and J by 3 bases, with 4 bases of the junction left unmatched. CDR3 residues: CASSPDRDHGNTIYF. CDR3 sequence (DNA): TGTGCCAGCTCACCAGACAGGGATCATGGAAACACCATATATTTT. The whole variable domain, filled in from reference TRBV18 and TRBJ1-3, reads NAGVMQNPRHLVRRRGQEARLRCSPMKGHSHVYWYRQLPEEGLKFMVYLQKENIIDESGMPKERFSAEFPKEGPSILRIQQVVRGDSAAYFCASSPDRDHGNTIYFGEGSWLTVV.

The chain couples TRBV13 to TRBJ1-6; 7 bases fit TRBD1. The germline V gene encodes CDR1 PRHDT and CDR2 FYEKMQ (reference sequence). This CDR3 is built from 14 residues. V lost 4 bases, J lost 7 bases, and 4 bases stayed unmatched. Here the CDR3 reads CASSYRQGNSPLHF. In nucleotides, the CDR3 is TGTGCCAGCAGCTACCGACAGGGAAATTCACCCCTCCACTTT.

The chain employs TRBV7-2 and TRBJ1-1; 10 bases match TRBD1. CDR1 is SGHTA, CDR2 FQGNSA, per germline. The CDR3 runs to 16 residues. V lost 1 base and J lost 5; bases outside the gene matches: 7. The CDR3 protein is CASSLVGTGDGTEAFF. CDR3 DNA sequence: TGTGCCAGCAGCTTAGTCGGGACAGGGGATGGTACTGAAGCTTTCTTT.

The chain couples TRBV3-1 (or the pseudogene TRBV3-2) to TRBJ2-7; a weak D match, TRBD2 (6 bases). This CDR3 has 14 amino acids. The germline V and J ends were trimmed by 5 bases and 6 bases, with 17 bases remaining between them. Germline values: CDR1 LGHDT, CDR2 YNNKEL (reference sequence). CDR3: CASSSKGLDGEQYF. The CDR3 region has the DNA TGTGCCAGCAGCTCGAAGGGACTTGACGGCGAGCAGTACTTC.

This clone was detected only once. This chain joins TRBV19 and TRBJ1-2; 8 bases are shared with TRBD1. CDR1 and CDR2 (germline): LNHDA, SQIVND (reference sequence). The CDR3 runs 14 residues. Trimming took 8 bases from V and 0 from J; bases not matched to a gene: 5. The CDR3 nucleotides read TGTGCCAGTTCCCGGGACAGGACTAACTATGGCTACACCTTC. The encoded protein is CASSRDRTNYGYTF.

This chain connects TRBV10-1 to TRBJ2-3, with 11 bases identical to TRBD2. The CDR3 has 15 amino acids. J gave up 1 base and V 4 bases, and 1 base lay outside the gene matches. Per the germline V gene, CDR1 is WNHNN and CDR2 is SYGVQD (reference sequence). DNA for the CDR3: TGCGCCAGCAGTGGACTAGCGGGACGCACAGATACGCAGTATTTT. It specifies CASSGLAGRTDTQYF.

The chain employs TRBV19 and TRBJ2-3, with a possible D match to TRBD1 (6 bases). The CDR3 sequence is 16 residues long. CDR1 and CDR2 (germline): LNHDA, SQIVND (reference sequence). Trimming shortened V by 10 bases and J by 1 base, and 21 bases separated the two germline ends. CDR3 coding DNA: TGTGCCACTTGGGGGACACCTTCAACCGGCACAGATACGCAGTATTTT. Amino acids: CATWGTPSTGTDTQYF.

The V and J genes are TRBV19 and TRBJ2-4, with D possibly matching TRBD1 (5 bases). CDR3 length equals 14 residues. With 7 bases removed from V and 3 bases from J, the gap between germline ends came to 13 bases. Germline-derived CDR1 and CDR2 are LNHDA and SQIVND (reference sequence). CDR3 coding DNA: TGTGCCAGTATGAGGACATTCGGCAAAAACATTCAGTACTTC. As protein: CASMRTFGKNIQYF.

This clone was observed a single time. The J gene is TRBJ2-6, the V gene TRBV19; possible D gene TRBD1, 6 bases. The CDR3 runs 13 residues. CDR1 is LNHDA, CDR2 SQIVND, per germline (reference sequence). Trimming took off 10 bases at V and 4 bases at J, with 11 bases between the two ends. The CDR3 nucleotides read TGTGCCACAGGGGTTCCCGGGGCCAACGTCCTGACTTTC. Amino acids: CATGVPGANVLTF.

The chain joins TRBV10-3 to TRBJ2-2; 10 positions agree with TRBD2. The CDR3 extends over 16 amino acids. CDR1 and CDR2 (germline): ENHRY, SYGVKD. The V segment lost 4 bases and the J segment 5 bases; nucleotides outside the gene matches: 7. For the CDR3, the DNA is TGTGCCATCAGTGGGGGACTAGCGTCAGATACCGGGGAGCTGTTTTTT. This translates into CAISGGLASDTGELFF.

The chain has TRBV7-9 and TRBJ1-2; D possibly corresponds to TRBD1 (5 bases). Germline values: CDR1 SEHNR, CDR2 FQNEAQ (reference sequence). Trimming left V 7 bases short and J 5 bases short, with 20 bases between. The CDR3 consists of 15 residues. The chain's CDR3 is CASTTVGQGGYGYTF. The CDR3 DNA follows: TGTGCCAGCACCACTGTGGGGCAGGGTGGATATGGCTACACCTTC.

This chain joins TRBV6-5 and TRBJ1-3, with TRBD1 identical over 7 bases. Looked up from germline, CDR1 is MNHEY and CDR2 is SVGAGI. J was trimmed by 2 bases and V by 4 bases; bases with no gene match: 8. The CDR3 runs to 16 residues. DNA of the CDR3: TGTGCCAGCAGTTCCCCACTCACAGGGGCTGGAAACACCATATATTTT. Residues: CASSSPLTGAGNTIYF.

CDR3 protein: CASSPRLISGGSTDTQYF. The CDR3 nucleotides are TGTGCCAGCAGCCCACGACTGATTAGCGGGGGTAGCACAGATACGCAGTATTTT. The chain is built from TRBV7-2 and TRBJ2-3, with TRBD2 identical over 9 bases. Losses at the gene ends were 5 bases for V and 0 bases for J; bases not matched to a gene: 12. In germline, CDR1 is SGHTA, CDR2 FQGNSA. The CDR3 runs 18 residues.

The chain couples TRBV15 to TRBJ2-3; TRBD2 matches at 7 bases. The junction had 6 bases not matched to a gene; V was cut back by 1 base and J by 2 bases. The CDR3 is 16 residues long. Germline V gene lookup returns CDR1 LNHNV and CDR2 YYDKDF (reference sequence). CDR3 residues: CATSRAAGAHTDTQYF. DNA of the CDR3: TGTGCCACCAGCAGAGCGGCGGGAGCACACACAGATACGCAGTATTTT.

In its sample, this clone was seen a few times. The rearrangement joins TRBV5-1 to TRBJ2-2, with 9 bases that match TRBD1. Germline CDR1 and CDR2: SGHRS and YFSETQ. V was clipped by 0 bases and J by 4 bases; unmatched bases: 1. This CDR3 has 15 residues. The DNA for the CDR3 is TGCGCCAGCAGCTTGGGGACAGGGGTCACCGGGGAGCTGTTTTTT. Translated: CASSLGTGVTGELFF.

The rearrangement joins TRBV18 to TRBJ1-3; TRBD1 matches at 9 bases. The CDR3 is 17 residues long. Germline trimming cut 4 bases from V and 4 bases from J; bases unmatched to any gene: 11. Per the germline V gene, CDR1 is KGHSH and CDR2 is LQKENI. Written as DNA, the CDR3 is TGTGCCAGCTCACTCATCCGGGGACAGGGTTCAGGAAACACCATATATTTT. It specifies CASSLIRGQGSGNTIYF.

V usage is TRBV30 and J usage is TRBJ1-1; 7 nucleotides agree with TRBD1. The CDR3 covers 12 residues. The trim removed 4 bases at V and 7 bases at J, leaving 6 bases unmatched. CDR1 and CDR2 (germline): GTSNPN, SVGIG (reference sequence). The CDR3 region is CAWNRQGIEAFF. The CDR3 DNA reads TGTGCCTGGAATCGACAGGGTATTGAAGCTTTCTTT.

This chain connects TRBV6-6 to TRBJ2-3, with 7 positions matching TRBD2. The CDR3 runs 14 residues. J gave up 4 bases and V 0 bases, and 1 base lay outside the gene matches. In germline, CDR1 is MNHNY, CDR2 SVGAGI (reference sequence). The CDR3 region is CASSYSGLADTQYF. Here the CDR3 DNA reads TGTGCCAGCAGTTACTCAGGACTAGCAGATACGCAGTATTTT.

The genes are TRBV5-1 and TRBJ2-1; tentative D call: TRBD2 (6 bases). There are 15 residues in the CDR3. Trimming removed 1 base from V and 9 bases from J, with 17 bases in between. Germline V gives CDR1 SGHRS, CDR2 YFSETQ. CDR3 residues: CASSLLRDQRGEQFF. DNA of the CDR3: TGCGCCAGCAGCTTGTTGCGGGACCAAAGGGGTGAGCAGTTCTTC.

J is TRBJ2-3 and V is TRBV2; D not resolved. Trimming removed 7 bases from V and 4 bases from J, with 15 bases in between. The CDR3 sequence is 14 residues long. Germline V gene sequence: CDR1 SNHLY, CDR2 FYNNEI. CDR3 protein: CASNKVAWADTQYF. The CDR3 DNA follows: TGTGCCAGCAACAAGGTAGCCTGGGCAGATACGCAGTATTTT.

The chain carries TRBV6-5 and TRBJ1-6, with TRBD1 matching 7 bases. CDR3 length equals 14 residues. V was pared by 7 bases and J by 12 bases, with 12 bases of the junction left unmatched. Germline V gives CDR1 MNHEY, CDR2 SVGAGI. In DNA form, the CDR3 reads TGTGCCAGCACCCGGACAGGCGCCCGGGGACCCCTCCACTTT. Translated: CASTRTGARGPLHF.

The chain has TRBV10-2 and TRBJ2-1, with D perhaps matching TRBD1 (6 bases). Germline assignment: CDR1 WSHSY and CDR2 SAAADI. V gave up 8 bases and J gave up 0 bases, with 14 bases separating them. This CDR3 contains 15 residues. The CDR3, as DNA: TGCGCCAGCCAGACTACAGGGATCTCCTACAATGAGCAGTTCTTC. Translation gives CASQTTGISYNEQFF.

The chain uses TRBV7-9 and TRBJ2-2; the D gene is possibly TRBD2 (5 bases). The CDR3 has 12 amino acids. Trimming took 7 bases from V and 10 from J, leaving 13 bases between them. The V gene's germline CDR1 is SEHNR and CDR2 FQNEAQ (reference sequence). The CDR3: CASIRGLEELFF. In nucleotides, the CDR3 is TGTGCCAGCATCCGCGGGTTAGAGGAGCTGTTTTTT. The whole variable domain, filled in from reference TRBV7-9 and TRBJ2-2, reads DTGVSQNPRHKITKRGQNVTFRCDPISEHNRLYWYRQTLGQGPEFLTYFQNEAQLEKSRLLSDRFSAERPKGSFSTLEIQRTEQGDSAMYLCASIRGLEELFFGEGSRLTVL.

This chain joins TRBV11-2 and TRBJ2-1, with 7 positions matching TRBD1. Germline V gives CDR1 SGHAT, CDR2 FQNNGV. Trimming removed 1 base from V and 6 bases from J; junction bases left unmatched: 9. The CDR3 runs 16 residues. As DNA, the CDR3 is TGTGCCAGCAGCTTAGCCCAAGGTGCAGGGGGCAATGAGCAGTTCTTC. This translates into CASSLAQGAGGNEQFF.

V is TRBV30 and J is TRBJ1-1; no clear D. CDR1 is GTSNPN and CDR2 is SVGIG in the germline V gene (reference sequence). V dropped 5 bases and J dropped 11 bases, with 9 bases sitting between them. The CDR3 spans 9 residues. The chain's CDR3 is CAWDLGAFF. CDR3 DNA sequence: TGTGCCTGGGATCTCGGGGCTTTCTTT. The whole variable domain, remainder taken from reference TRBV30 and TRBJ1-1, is SQTIHQWPATLVQPVGSPLSLECTVEGTSNPNLYWYRQAAGRGLQLLFYSVGIGQISSEVPQNLSASRPQDRQFILSSKKLLLSDSGFYLCAWDLGAFFGQGTRLTVV.